Shown below are 27 T cell receptor beta chains from a single sample sequenced in a study of T cells after yellow fever vaccination. One entry per CDR3 protein, called by TCRdb with MiXCR from the 5' RACE reads. The profile shows under 80,000 distinct CDR3 sequences, 7.4% of them singletons. The sequencing used CD8+ T cells sorted from PBMCs, collected 15 days after the yellow fever booster vaccination. The source is a man in his thirties or forties who received the YFV17D yellow fever vaccine.

At least ten counts were recorded for this clonotype. The V gene is TRBV4-3, the J gene TRBJ2-2; a possible D gene is TRBD2 (5 bases). V lost 1 base and J lost 3, with 21 bases in between. Germline V gene lookup returns CDR1 LGHNA and CDR2 YSLEER. This CDR3 is built from 19 residues. The CDR3 here is CASSQVIDLPAGHTGELFF. CDR3 DNA: TGCGCCAGCAGCCAAGTTATAGATCTCCCGGCGGGTCACACCGGGGAGCTGTTTTTT.

This clonotype was observed many times. This chain uses TRBV4-3 with TRBJ2-2; 8 nucleotides agree with TRBD1. CDR3 length: 15 amino acids. The V and J ends lost 1 base and 5 bases, in that order; junction bases with no gene match: 3. The V gene's germline CDR1 is LGHNA and CDR2 YSLEER. The CDR3 region has the DNA TGCGCCAGCAGCCAAGCTACAGGGGGGACCGGGGAGCTGTTTTTT. Amino acid sequence: CASSQATGGTGELFF.

This clonotype appeared many times. This rearrangement joins TRBV7-6 to TRBJ2-7; TRBD1 agrees at 7 bases. J was trimmed by 5 bases and V by 2 bases; bases with no gene match: 12. The CDR3 is 16 amino acids. Germline assignment: CDR1 SGHVS and CDR2 FNYEAQ. CDR3 residues: CASSLYSGGGLDEQYF. CDR3 sequence (DNA): TGTGCCAGCAGCTTATACTCAGGGGGTGGGTTGGACGAGCAGTACTTC.

This clonotype came up a few times. The chain uses TRBV12-2 and TRBJ2-7. TRBV12-2 is tagged as a pseudogene. There are 13 residues in the CDR3. Here the CDR3 DNA reads TGTGCAAGTCGCTTAGGCCTACGGGACGAGCAGTACTTC. As protein: CASRLGLRDEQYF.

This clonotype was seen ten or more times. The chain carries TRBV4-3 and TRBJ2-3; 9 bases agree with TRBD2. Germline V gene sequence: CDR1 LGHNA, CDR2 YSLEER. Trimming removed 0 bases from V and 3 bases from J; junction bases left unmatched: 4. This CDR3 contains 16 residues. CDR3 sequence reads: CASSQDSSGITDTQYF. DNA of the CDR3: TGCGCCAGCAGCCAAGATTCTAGCGGGATAACAGATACGCAGTATTTT.

This clonotype was observed many times. This chain's CDR3 is CASSLLGYEQYF. The DNA for the CDR3 is TGTGCCAGCAGCTTACTCGGGTACGAGCAGTACTTC. The V call is TRBV7-6, the J call TRBJ2-7; D gene unclear. Germline-derived CDR1 and CDR2 are SGHVS and FNYEAQ. V was pared by 2 bases and J by 4 bases, with 6 bases between. The CDR3 covers 12 residues.

A word on this clonotype: A clone one base away is much larger, so this may be a read error. This chain uses TRBV6-1 with TRBJ2-7, with 7 bases fitting TRBD2. The junction had 12 bases not matched to a gene; V was cut back by 7 bases and J by 0 bases. The CDR3 spans 16 residues. CDR1 and CDR2 from the germline V gene are MNHNS and SASEGT. CDR3: CASNSKGRVLSYEQYF. CDR3 sequence (DNA): TGTGCCAGCAACTCTAAGGGGAGGGTACTCTCCTACGAGCAGTACTTC.

This clonotype was observed at least ten times. CDR3 nucleotide sequence: TGTGCCACCAGCAGCGATGTGGTCTTGGGCTCCTACGAGCAGTACTTC. This codes for CATSSDVVLGSYEQYF. The rearrangement uses TRBV15 and TRBJ2-7; no definite D call. Deletions cut 3 bases from V and 0 bases from J, with 15 bases between. The CDR3 has 16 residues. Germline CDR1 and CDR2: LNHNV and YYDKDF (reference sequence).

At least ten counts were recorded for this clonotype. V usage is TRBV6-5 and J usage is TRBJ2-2, with a weak D call TRBD2 (6 bases). Germline-derived CDR1 and CDR2 are MNHEY and SVGAGI. CDR3 length: 14 amino acids. The V gene lost 6 bases and the J gene lost 6 bases, with 14 bases spanning the gap. DNA for the CDR3: TGTGCCAGCAGCCCGAGACTAGGGGCCGGGGAGCTGTTTTTT. Protein product: CASSPRLGAGELFF.

This clonotype was seen ten or more times. The V and J genes are TRBV23-1 and TRBJ2-4, with D unresolved. TRBV23-1 qualifies as an ORF whose function is uncertain. Trimming removed 2 bases at V and 0 bases at J, with 20 bases between. CDR3 length: 19 residues. The CDR3 spells CASSQRGFVTRIAKNIQYF. The CDR3 DNA reads TGCGCCAGCAGTCAACGCGGTTTCGTCACCCGAATAGCCAAAAACATTCAGTACTTC.

The V gene is TRBV20-1, the J gene TRBJ2-1; no definite D call. The CDR3 is 14 residues long. Germline V gene lookup returns CDR1 DFQATT and CDR2 SNEGSKA (reference sequence). Trimming shortened V by 2 bases and J by 3 bases, and 11 bases separated the two germline ends. This chain's CDR3 is CSARWELSYNEQFF. The CDR3 nucleotides are TGCAGTGCTAGATGGGAATTGAGCTACAATGAGCAGTTCTTC.

The sample holds many counts of this clonotype. This chain connects TRBV20-1 to TRBJ1-1, with D possibly being TRBD1 (6 bases). The V end was cut by 0 bases, the J end by 8 bases, with 13 bases between. Germline V CDR1 and CDR2: DFQATT, SNEGSKA (reference sequence). The CDR3 covers 13 residues. CDR3 nucleotides: TGCAGTGCTAGAGATTCAGGGGCTGGAGAAGCTTTCTTT. Its protein is CSARDSGAGEAFF.

V usage is TRBV24-1 and J usage is TRBJ2-1; 10 bases line up with TRBD2. After removal of 4 bases from V and 0 bases from J, the junction contained 11 bases not matched to a gene. The CDR3 is made up of 19 amino acids. CDR1 and CDR2 from the germline V gene are KGHDR and SFDVKD. The CDR3 DNA reads TGTGCCACCAGTGAATCCGGGACTAGCGTCTCGAGCTCCTACAATGAGCAGTTCTTC. Translated, it gives CATSESGTSVSSSYNEQFF.

For this clonotype: This may arise from a read error, as a much more abundant clone is one base away. The rearrangement uses TRBV7-9 and TRBJ2-1; D possibly corresponds to TRBD1 (5 bases). Trimming removed 4 bases at V and 8 bases at J, with 21 bases between. The CDR3 has 16 amino acids. The germline CDR1 and CDR2 sequences are SEHNR and FQNEAQ (reference sequence). In nucleotides, the CDR3 is TGTGCCAGCAGCTCAACGACAGTGAGGTTCATCGATGAGCAGTTCTTC. This sequence encodes CASSSTTVRFIDEQFF.

This clonotype was detected many times. The chain joins TRBV6-2 or TRBV6-3 to TRBJ1-2; 8 nucleotides align to TRBD1. The germline V gene has CDR1 MNHEY and CDR2 SVGEGT. The V and J ends lost 0 bases and 8 bases, in that order; junction bases with no gene match: 14. This CDR3 has 17 residues. The CDR3 protein is CASSYSSLLGQGGGYTF. The CDR3 DNA is TGTGCCAGCAGTTACTCGAGCCTCCTTGGACAGGGAGGAGGCTACACCTTC.

In its sample, this clonotype was seen a few times. The chain carries TRBV20-1 and TRBJ1-5; 7 bases are a match to TRBD1. Germline CDR1 is DFQATT and CDR2 is SNEGSKA (reference sequence). V gave up 1 base and J gave up 6 bases; unmatched junction bases: 21. This CDR3 region has 19 residues. In nucleotides, the CDR3 is TGCAGTGCTAGAGTCCTGGAGGCAGGGGGGGGCGAGGCGGGTCAGCCCCAGCATTTT. As protein: CSARVLEAGGGEAGQPQHF.

This clonotype was detected ten times or more. This chain uses TRBV20-1 with TRBJ2-7, with 10 bases identical to TRBD2. J gave up 5 bases and V 6 bases, and 13 bases lay outside the gene matches. Germline V CDR1 and CDR2: DFQATT, SNEGSKA (reference sequence). The CDR3 sequence is 15 residues long. This CDR3 reads CSAHGASGSLDEQYF. The CDR3 DNA is TGCAGTGCCCACGGGGCTAGCGGGAGTTTGGACGAGCAGTACTTC.

This clonotype was seen just once. A read error is possible here, since a much larger clone lies one base away. The genes are TRBV7-6 and TRBJ2-1, with a weak D call TRBD2 (5 bases). Germline V CDR1 and CDR2: SGHVS, FNYEAQ. V lost 3 bases and J lost 8, with 20 bases in between. The CDR3 totals 16 residues. The CDR3 loop is CASSFSFPGGADEQFF. For the CDR3, the DNA is TGTGCCAGCAGCTTCAGCTTTCCTGGCGGAGCGGATGAGCAGTTCTTC. The variable domain in full, completed from reference TRBV7-6 and TRBJ2-1, reads GAGVSQSPRYKVTKRGQDVALRCDPISGHVSLYWYRQALGQGPEFLTYFNYEAQQDKSGLPNDRFSAERPEGSISTLTIQRTEQRDSAMYRCASSFSFPGGADEQFFGPGTRLTVL.

This clonotype has at least ten counts. This chain joins TRBV7-2 and TRBJ2-3; TRBD2 matches 7 bases. Germline CDR1 is SGHTA and CDR2 is FQGNSA. The CDR3 covers 15 residues. V gave up 3 bases and J gave up 2 bases; unmatched junction bases: 5. This CDR3 is CASSLGGGFTDTQYF. DNA of the CDR3: TGTGCCAGCAGCTTGGGGGGGGGGTTCACAGATACGCAGTATTTT.

J is TRBJ2-7 and V is TRBV30, with D possibly being TRBD2 (5 bases). V was clipped by 0 bases and J by 2 bases, with 11 bases between them. The CDR3 is 14 residues long. Looked up from germline, CDR1 is GTSNPN and CDR2 is SVGIG (reference sequence). The CDR3 spells CAWSVAAEPYEQYF. The CDR3 DNA reads TGTGCCTGGAGTGTGGCAGCGGAACCCTACGAGCAGTACTTC.

Ten or more counts support this clonotype. As DNA, the CDR3 is TGTGCCAGCAGTCGCGGACACCGCCAAGAGACCCAGTACTTC. Protein: CASSRGHRQETQYF. The V gene is TRBV12-3 or TRBV12-4, the J gene TRBJ2-5; tentatively, D is TRBD1 (5 bases). V gave up 5 bases and J gave up 1 base, with 11 bases separating them. The CDR3 consists of 14 residues.

Many counts were recorded for this clonotype. The V gene is TRBV14, the J gene TRBJ1-2; the D gene is possibly TRBD1 (5 bases). This CDR3 region has 14 residues. CDR1 and CDR2 (germline): SGHDN, FVKESK. Trimming removed 3 bases from V and 3 bases from J, with 11 bases in between. The CDR3 sequence: CASSQTGPYYGYTF. The CDR3 bases are TGTGCCAGCAGCCAGACGGGACCATACTATGGCTACACCTTC.

Many counts were recorded for this clonotype. This sequence joins TRBV11-2 and TRBJ2-1; 7 nucleotides align to TRBD2. The ends lost 5 bases at V and 9 bases at J; junction bases unmatched: 10. The germline CDR1 and CDR2 sequences are SGHAT and FQNNGV. This CDR3 is 14 amino acids long. This CDR3 is CASSVGAGVGEQFF. CDR3 nucleotides: TGTGCCAGCAGCGTTGGGGCGGGAGTTGGTGAGCAGTTCTTC.

This clonotype was counted many times. The chain couples TRBV20-1 to TRBJ2-2; D ambiguous. Germline V CDR1 and CDR2: DFQATT, SNEGSKA (reference sequence). This CDR3 is 14 amino acids long. The ends were cut back, 0 bases at V and 2 bases at J, with 7 bases in the middle. Here the CDR3 reads CSARDGGNTGELFF. The CDR3 nucleotides are TGCAGTGCTAGAGACGGCGGTAACACCGGGGAGCTGTTTTTT.

The sample holds many counts of this clonotype. The CDR3 DNA is TGTGCCAGCAGGCCGGGTCAGTCATTCGAGCAGTACTTC. This encodes CASRPGQSFEQYF. The rearrangement links TRBV7-6 to TRBJ2-7; D ambiguous. The V gene's germline CDR1 is SGHVS and CDR2 FNYEAQ. The V end lost 6 bases, the J end lost 6 bases, and 15 bases lay between the germline ends. The CDR3 runs 13 residues.

Within the sample, this clonotype is large. This rearrangement joins TRBV28 to TRBJ1-4; 8 bases agree with TRBD1. V lost 4 bases and J lost 3; bases outside the gene matches: 4. CDR3 length equals 15 residues. Germline CDR1 MDHEN, CDR2 SYDVKM. This CDR3 reads CASSSGTGPNEKLFF. For the CDR3, the DNA is TGTGCCAGCAGTTCCGGGACAGGCCCTAATGAAAAACTGTTTTTT.

This clonotype was counted at least ten times. The chain couples TRBV6-1 to TRBJ1-6, with 7 bases fitting TRBD1. V trimming: 6 bases; J trimming: 7 bases; junction bases outside the gene matches: 9. The CDR3 spans 15 residues. Germline CDR1 reads MNHNS; CDR2 reads SASEGT. The CDR3 coding sequence is TGTGCCAGCAGCCTATTGGGACAGATGAATTCACCCCTCCACTTT. Translating it yields CASSLLGQMNSPLHF.